This T cell receptor (beta chain) was retrieved from a study of shared clonotypes between healthy human individuals. Study in general: Contributing individuals were a couple of females and three males aged 18 to 49. General study points: The authors sampled blood alone, and tissue repertoires likely differ. Rarefaction analysis demonstrated incomplete sorted-subset sequencing notwithstanding large depth.

Sequenced by immunoSEQ multiplex PCR; TCRdb stores in-frame clones only, minus some. The sample has 2,500,000 or so clones; roughly nine tenths are singletons. As regards this clone: Antigen: not known.

This clonotype was obtained from a man aged 18-30 years in good health. The sample comprised naive CD4+ T cells sorted from blood. Subset defined: CD45RA+ positively selected.

The CDR3 bases are TGTGCCAGCAGTCTGGAGATCGGGAACACTGAAGCTTTCTTT. It codes for CASSLEIGNTEAFF. V usage is TRBV6-1 and J usage is TRBJ1-1; no reliable D call. V gave up 5 bases and J gave up 1 base, with 11 bases separating them. There are 14 residues in the CDR3. Germline V gene data show CDR1 as MNHNS and CDR2 as SASEGT.